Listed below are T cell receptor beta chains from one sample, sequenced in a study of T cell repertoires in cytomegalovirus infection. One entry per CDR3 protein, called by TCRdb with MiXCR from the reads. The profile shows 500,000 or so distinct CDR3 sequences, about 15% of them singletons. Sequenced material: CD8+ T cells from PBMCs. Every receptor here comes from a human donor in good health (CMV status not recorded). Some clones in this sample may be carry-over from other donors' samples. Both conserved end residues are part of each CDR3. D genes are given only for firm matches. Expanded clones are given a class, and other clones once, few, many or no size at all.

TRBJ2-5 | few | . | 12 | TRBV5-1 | TGCGCCAGCCAGGGGTACCAAGAGACCCAGTACTTC | CASQGYQETQYF
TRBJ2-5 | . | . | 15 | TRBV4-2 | TGTGCCAGCAGCCAAGGTGGGGGAATAGAAGAGACCCAGTACTTC | CASSQGGGIEETQYF
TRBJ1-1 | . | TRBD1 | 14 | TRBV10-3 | TGTGCCATCAGGTCCGGGACAGCGAACACTGAAGCTTTCTTT | CAIRSGTANTEAFF
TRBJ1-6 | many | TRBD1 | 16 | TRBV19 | TGTGCCAGTAGTATAGCCGCGGGACAGTTGAATTCACCCCTCCACTTT | CASSIAAGQLNSPLHF
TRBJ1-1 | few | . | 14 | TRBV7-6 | TGTGCCAGCAGCCCCCCCGGCAGTGACTCTGAAGCTTTCTTT | CASSPPGSDSEAFF
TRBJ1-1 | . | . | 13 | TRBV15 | TGTGCCACCAGCAGACCAGAAGACACTGAAGCTTTCTTT | CATSRPEDTEAFF
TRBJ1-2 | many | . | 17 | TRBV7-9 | TGTGCCAGCAGCTTGGGGAGTCGACAACAGGGATACTATGGCTACACCTTC | CASSLGSRQQGYYGYTF
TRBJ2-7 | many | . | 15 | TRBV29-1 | TGCAGCGTTGAAGAAGTTGGGGACGGCTCCTACGAGCAGTACTTC | CSVEEVGDGSYEQYF
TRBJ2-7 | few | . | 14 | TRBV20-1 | TGCAGTGCTAGAGATCCCTACCGCTCCTACGAGCAGTACTTC | CSARDPYRSYEQYF
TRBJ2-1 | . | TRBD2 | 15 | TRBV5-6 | TGTGCCAGCAGACCCGGGGGGGGGGCCTACAATGAGCAGTTCTTC | CASRPGGGAYNEQFF
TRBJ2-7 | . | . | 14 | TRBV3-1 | TGTGCCAGCAGCCTCTCAGGGTCTGAGAACGAGCAGTACTTC | CASSLSGSENEQYF
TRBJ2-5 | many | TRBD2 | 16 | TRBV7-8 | TGTGCCAGCAGCCCTAGACTAGCGGGAGGAGGGGAGACCCAGTACTTC | CASSPRLAGGGETQYF
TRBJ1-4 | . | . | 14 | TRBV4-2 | TGTGCCAGCAGCCAAGATTTCCGTAATGAAAAACTGTTTTTT | CASSQDFRNEKLFF
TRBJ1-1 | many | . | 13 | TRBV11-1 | TGTGCCAGCAGCCCCTGGCAGGACACTGAAGCTTTCTTT | CASSPWQDTEAFF
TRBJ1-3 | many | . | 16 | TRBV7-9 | TGTGCCAGCAGCTTAGCGAAAGGGATGGGTGGAAACACCATATATTTT | CASSLAKGMGGNTIYF
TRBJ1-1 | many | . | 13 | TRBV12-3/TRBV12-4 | TGTGCCAGCAGAGTTGGGGTAGGGACTGAAGCTTTCTTT | CASRVGVGTEAFF
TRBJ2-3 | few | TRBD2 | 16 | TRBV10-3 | TGTGCCATCAGGGAACTACTAGCGGGGGTAAAAGATACGCAGTATTTT | CAIRELLAGVKDTQYF
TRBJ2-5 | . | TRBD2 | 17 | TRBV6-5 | TGTGCCAGCAGAGCCGCTAGCGGGAGGGTCGGTAGGGAGACCCAGTACTTC | CASRAASGRVGRETQYF
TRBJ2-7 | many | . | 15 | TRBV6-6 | TGTGCCAGCAGTTACAAGGGGGGCCGCTCCTACGAGCAGTACTTC | CASSYKGGRSYEQYF
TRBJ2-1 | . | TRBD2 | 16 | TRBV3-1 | TGTGCCAGCAGCCAGGGGGGGACTGGACTATACAATGAGCAGTTCTTC | CASSQGGTGLYNEQFF
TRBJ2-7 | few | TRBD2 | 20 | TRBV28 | TGTGCCAGCAGTTTATCTGTAGGAGGACTAGCGGGAGGCGGATTTGGAGAGCAGTACTTC | CASSLSVGGLAGGGFGEQYF
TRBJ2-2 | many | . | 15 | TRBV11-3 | TGTGCCAGCAGCTCCCCAAGTGAGGGAGCCGGGGAGCTGTTTTTT | CASSSPSEGAGELFF
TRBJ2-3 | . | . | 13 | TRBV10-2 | TGCGCCTTAGGGGCTTACCCTAGGGATACGCAGTATTTT | CALGAYPRDTQYF
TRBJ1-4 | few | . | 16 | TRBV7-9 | TGTGCCAGCATCCGAGGGCAGGGGCGGAGAAATGAAAAACTGTTTTTT | CASIRGQGRRNEKLFF
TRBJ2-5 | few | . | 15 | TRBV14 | TGTGCCAGCAGCCTTGGCGCTATTCACGGAGAGACCCAGTACTTC | CASSLGAIHGETQYF
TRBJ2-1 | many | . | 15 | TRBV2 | TGTGCCAGCAGTCTCAGGACACCAATGAACAATGAGCAGTTCTTC | CASSLRTPMNNEQFF
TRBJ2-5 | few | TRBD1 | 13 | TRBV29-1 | TGCAGCGTTAGTACAGGGGTTCAAGAGACCCAGTACTTC | CSVSTGVQETQYF
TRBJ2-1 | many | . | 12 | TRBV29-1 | TGCAGCGTTGACCCAGGGAACGATGAGCAGTTCTTC | CSVDPGNDEQFF
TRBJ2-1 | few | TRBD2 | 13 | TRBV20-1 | TGCAGTGCTAGAGATCGGCGGGAGTATGAGCAGTTCTTC | CSARDRREYEQFF
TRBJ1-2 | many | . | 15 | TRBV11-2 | TGTGCCAGCAGCTTAGGGTCCGTTGAGTTTTATGGCTACACCTTC | CASSLGSVEFYGYTF
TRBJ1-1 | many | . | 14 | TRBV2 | TGTGCCAGCAGTGAAGCAGCAGGGTCTACTGAAGCTTTCTTT | CASSEAAGSTEAFF
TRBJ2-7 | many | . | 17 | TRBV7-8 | TGTGCCAGCGGCGCAGGGTTTATGGCTATCAACGGGGACGAGCAGTACTTC | CASGAGFMAINGDEQYF
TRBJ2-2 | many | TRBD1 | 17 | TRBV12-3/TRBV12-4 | TGTGCCAGCAGTTTAGCCACCGGGACAGGCGAAACCGGGGAGCTGTTTTTT | CASSLATGTGETGELFF
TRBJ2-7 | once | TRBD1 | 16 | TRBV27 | TGTGCCAGCAGTTTATCCGGACAGGGTTTCGGGTACGAGCAGTACTTC | CASSLSGQGFGYEQYF
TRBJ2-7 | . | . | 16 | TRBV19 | TGTGCCAGTAGTATCATCTCAGGGGACGGTTACTACGAGCAGTACTTC | CASSIISGDGYYEQYF
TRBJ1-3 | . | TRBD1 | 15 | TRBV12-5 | TGTGCTAGTGGCCGAGCAGGGGGCTCTGGAAACACCATATATTTT | CASGRAGGSGNTIYF
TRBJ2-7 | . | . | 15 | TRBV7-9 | TGTGCCAGCAGCTCCCTAGCCGATTCCACCTACGAGCAGTACTTC | CASSSLADSTYEQYF
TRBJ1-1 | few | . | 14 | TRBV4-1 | TGCGCCAGCAGCCAAGGACAGGACCACACTGAAGCTTTCTTT | CASSQGQDHTEAFF
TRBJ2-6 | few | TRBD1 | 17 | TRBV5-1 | TGCGCCAGCAGCTTGGAGGGGACAGACTCTGGGGCCAACGTCCTGACTTTC | CASSLEGTDSGANVLTF
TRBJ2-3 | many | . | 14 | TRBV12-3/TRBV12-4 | TGTGCCAGCAGTCCACCAGTTTACGCAGATACGCAGTATTTT | CASSPPVYADTQYF
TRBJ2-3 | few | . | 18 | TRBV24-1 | TGTGCCACCAGTGATTCGGAAGCCCCAGGGGTTCACACAGATACGCAGTATTTT | CATSDSEAPGVHTDTQYF
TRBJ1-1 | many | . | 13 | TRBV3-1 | TGTGCCAGCAGCGCCGGGACGCGAACTGAAGCTTTCTTT | CASSAGTRTEAFF
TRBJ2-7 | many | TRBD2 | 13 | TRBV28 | TGTGCCAGTGAAGCGGGAGACAACTACGAGCAGTACTTC | CASEAGDNYEQYF
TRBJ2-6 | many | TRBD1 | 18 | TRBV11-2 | TGTGCCAGCAGCTACTGGACAGGGTCGGACTCTGGGGCCAACGTCCTGACTTTC | CASSYWTGSDSGANVLTF
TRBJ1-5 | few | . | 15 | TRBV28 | TGTGCCAGCAGTCCCACCCTCGTAGACCGTGTTCCCCAGCATTTT | CASSPTLVDRVPQHF
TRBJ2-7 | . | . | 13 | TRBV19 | TGTGCCAGTAGTATGGCGCTTTACTACGAGCAGTACTTC | CASSMALYYEQYF
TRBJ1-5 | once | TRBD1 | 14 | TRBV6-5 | TGTGCCAGCAGTCTACAGGGGTCGGGTCAGCCCCAGCATTTT | CASSLQGSGQPQHF
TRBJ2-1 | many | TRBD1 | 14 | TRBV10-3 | TGTGCCATCAGGGGACAGGGGGGGTACAATGAGCAGTTCTTC | CAIRGQGGYNEQFF
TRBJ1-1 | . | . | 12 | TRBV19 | TGTGCCAGTAGTAAAGGACAGATTGAAGCTTTCTTT | CASSKGQIEAFF